These T cell receptor beta chains were read from a single sample in a study of blood T cell repertoires in COVID-19. Generated by immunoSEQ multiplex PCR, the TCRdb table keeps only in-frame clones and is missing some. This sample has 180,000 or so clones, with about 86% found just once. Sequenced: peripheral blood. The receptors come from a man in his sixties with acute or convalescent COVID-19. Both conserved end residues are part of each CDR3. D genes are given only for firm matches. Size values are once, few and many counts, or a class for expanded clones, and some rows have none.

CDR3 DNA,CDR3 protein,D gene,V gene,CDR3 length,J gene,clone size
TGTGCCAGCAGCCTCACCGGGACAGGCATCCTAAACTATGGCTACACCTTC,CASSLTGTGILNYGYTF,TRBD1,TRBV7-3,17,TRBJ1-2,NA
TGTGCCAGCAGTCTACAGGGGAACACTGAAGCTTTCTTT,CASSLQGNTEAFF,NA,TRBV6-5,13,TRBJ1-1,NA
TGTGCCAGCAGTACCACAGGGGGCACTGAAGCTTTCTTT,CASSTTGGTEAFF,TRBD1,TRBV28,13,TRBJ1-1,NA
TGTGCCAGTAGTTCCCGGACTAGCGAGACCGCGAACACCGGGGAGCTGTTTTTT,CASSSRTSETANTGELFF,TRBD2,TRBV19,18,TRBJ2-2,NA
TGTGCCTGGACTGGGGACAGTCGCGGAGCCTATGGCTACACCTTC,CAWTGDSRGAYGYTF,TRBD1,TRBV30,15,TRBJ1-2,NA
TGTGCCAGCAACCCATCCGGGACTAGCGGTTCCGGGGAGCTGTTTTTT,CASNPSGTSGSGELFF,TRBD2,TRBV7-6,16,TRBJ2-2,few
TGTGCCAGCAGCTTGTCGGGGACAGGGGGCGCTGAGCAGTTCTTC,CASSLSGTGGAEQFF,TRBD1,TRBV5-5,15,TRBJ2-1,NA
TGTGCCAGCAGTGGAGGGCTGCCAGCTAACTATGGCTACACCTTC,CASSGGLPANYGYTF,NA,TRBV2,15,TRBJ1-2,NA
TGTGCCAGCAGCTCGGCGGTAGCGGGTTTCACAGATACGCAGTATTTT,CASSSAVAGFTDTQYF,TRBD2,TRBV5-6,16,TRBJ2-3,few
TGTGCCAGTAGTCCCGCCGGTGAACGTAACACTGAAGCTTTCTTT,CASSPAGERNTEAFF,NA,TRBV19,15,TRBJ1-1,few
TGCAGTGCTAGTCCCATGGAGCAGTACTTC,CSASPMEQYF,NA,TRBV20-1,10,TRBJ2-7,NA
TGTGCCAGCAGCCGTTATTCACTAGCGGGAGGTTACGAGCAGTACTTC,CASSRYSLAGGYEQYF,TRBD2,TRBV3-1/TRBV3-2,16,TRBJ2-7,NA
TGTGCCAGCAGTCTGACAGGGGAAGCTTTCTTT,CASSLTGEAFF,TRBD1,TRBV5-8,11,TRBJ1-1,NA
TGTGCCAGCTCACCAGGACAGAACTCCAAGCCCCAGCATTTT,CASSPGQNSKPQHF,NA,TRBV18,14,TRBJ1-5,NA
TGTGCCACCAGCAGAGCCGGGATTGGGGGGGATGAGCAGTTCTTC,CATSRAGIGGDEQFF,TRBD2,TRBV15,15,TRBJ2-1,NA
TGTGCCAGCGTAGGACTGGAGGTCGGGGCTTTCTTT,CASVGLEVGAFF,NA,TRBV2,12,TRBJ1-1,NA
TGTGCCAGCAGCTTAACCGGGACAGGGACCGGGGAGCTGTTTTTT,CASSLTGTGTGELFF,TRBD1,TRBV7-3,15,TRBJ2-2,NA
TGTGCCAGCAGCAACCAATTGCGGGGCTATGGCTACACCTTC,CASSNQLRGYGYTF,NA,TRBV21-1,14,TRBJ1-2,NA
TGTGCCAGCAGCTTAGCCAACTTGAACACTGAAGCTTTCTTT,CASSLANLNTEAFF,NA,TRBV7-8,14,TRBJ1-1,NA
TGTGCCAGTCGACAGGGGGCGTCGGATGGCTACACCTTC,CASRQGASDGYTF,TRBD1,TRBV18,13,TRBJ1-2,NA
TGCGCCAGCAGTGACAGGGGCAGCTCCTATAATTCACCCCTCCACTTT,CASSDRGSSYNSPLHF,NA,TRBV10-2,16,TRBJ1-6,once
TGTGCCAGTAGTCCGGGGAGTCCCTCCTATAATTCACCCCTCCACTTT,CASSPGSPSYNSPLHF,NA,TRBV19,16,TRBJ1-6,NA
TGTGCCATCACCCCAGGGGATTTCTCCTACGAGCAGTACTTC,CAITPGDFSYEQYF,NA,TRBV10-3,14,TRBJ2-7,NA
TGTGCCAGCAGTGAGCTAGCGGGACCCCTGTTTTTT,CASSELAGPLFF,TRBD2,TRBV2,12,TRBJ2-2,few
TGCGCCAGCAGCTTGCTACGACAGAATTCACCCCTCCACTTT,CASSLLRQNSPLHF,NA,TRBV5-1,14,TRBJ1-6,NA
TGTGCCAGTGAGACCAGAGGGACAGCTACTAACTATGGCTACACCTTC,CASETRGTATNYGYTF,TRBD1,TRBV6-6,16,TRBJ1-2,NA
TGTGCCAGCAGTGGACAGGTCCGGAACACTGAAGCTTTCTTT,CASSGQVRNTEAFF,NA,TRBV2,14,TRBJ1-1,NA
TGTGCCAGCAGCCCGTCGGGGGGAAGAGGTCAGCCCCAGCATTTT,CASSPSGGRGQPQHF,NA,TRBV7-9,15,TRBJ1-5,NA
TGTGCCAGCAGTTACGGGGGGAGAGACTACGAGCAGTACTTC,CASSYGGRDYEQYF,NA,TRBV6-2/TRBV6-3,14,TRBJ2-7,NA
TGTGCCACGAGTACAGGGGCGGGGCAGCCCCAGCATTTT,CATSTGAGQPQHF,TRBD1,TRBV15,13,TRBJ1-5,once
TGTGCCAGTTCGGGTATTGCCAGCACAGATACGCAGTATTTT,CASSGIASTDTQYF,NA,TRBV19,14,TRBJ2-3,once
TGTGCCATCAGTGGGACAGGGAGCACCGGGGAGCTGTTTTTT,CAISGTGSTGELFF,TRBD1,TRBV10-3,14,TRBJ2-2,NA
TGTGCCAGCAGGGAGGACAGGGCGGCCAACTATGGCTACACCTTC,CASREDRAANYGYTF,TRBD1,TRBV2,15,TRBJ1-2,NA
TGTGCCAGTCAGGGGGCTAACTCTCCCGGGGAGCTGTTTTTT,CASQGANSPGELFF,TRBD1,TRBV19,14,TRBJ2-2,NA
TGTGCCAGCAGTCCCCCGACAGGATCGCCCCCCTACGAGCAGTACTTC,CASSPPTGSPPYEQYF,NA,TRBV28,16,TRBJ2-7,NA
TGCGCCAGCAGCCAAATGTCAGGGGGCAACTATGGCTACACCTTC,CASSQMSGGNYGYTF,TRBD1,TRBV4-1,15,TRBJ1-2,NA
TGTGCCAGCAGTTTATACCACGTCGCCCAGGGGCGGAGTGGCTACACCTTC,CASSLYHVAQGRSGYTF,NA,TRBV28,17,TRBJ1-2,NA
TGCAGCGGGGGGACTAGCGGGAGGTGGGAGACCCAGTACTTC,CSGGTSGRWETQYF,TRBD2,TRBV29-1,14,TRBJ2-5,NA
TGTGCCAGCAGAGTAAGGGGCGCGAACACTGAAGCTTTCTTT,CASRVRGANTEAFF,NA,TRBV6-5,14,TRBJ1-1,NA
TGTGCCAGCAGCTATAGAACAGGGCTGGGAGAGACCCAGTACTTC,CASSYRTGLGETQYF,NA,TRBV5-5,15,TRBJ2-5,NA
TGTGCCAGCAGCCCCCAATCCGGCGGGACCGCCGAAGGGGAGGACTATGGCTACACCTTC,CASSPQSGGTAEGEDYGYTF,NA,TRBV5-4,20,TRBJ1-2,NA
TGCGCCAGCAGTGAGTCACGGGGGGAAGGCGAGCAGTACTTC,CASSESRGEGEQYF,TRBD2,TRBV10-2,14,TRBJ2-7,NA
TGTGCCTGGAGTGGGATCACTTCCGGCAGGGCTTTCTTT,CAWSGITSGRAFF,NA,TRBV30,13,TRBJ1-1,NA
TGTGCCAGCAAGCGGGACAGGGGGAACACTGAAGCTTTCTTT,CASKRDRGNTEAFF,TRBD1,TRBV2,14,TRBJ1-1,NA
TGTGCCAGCAGCTTGGGCGGATCCTCCTACGAGCAGTACTTC,CASSLGGSSYEQYF,NA,TRBV5-6,14,TRBJ2-7,NA
TGTGCCAGCAGTTCTACAGGGGCCTATCAGCCCCAGCATTTT,CASSSTGAYQPQHF,TRBD1,TRBV28,14,TRBJ1-5,NA
TGTGCCAGCTCACCACCGGACAGGGGGCGGTATGGCTACACCTTC,CASSPPDRGRYGYTF,TRBD1,TRBV18,15,TRBJ1-2,NA
TGTGCCAGCAGCCCCGACAGGGGAAGTGGACAGCCCCAGCATTTT,CASSPDRGSGQPQHF,TRBD1,TRBV9,15,TRBJ1-5,once
TGTGCCAGCCCATCCGGGACAGGGGACACCGGGGAGCTGTTTTTT,CASPSGTGDTGELFF,TRBD1,TRBV6-5,15,TRBJ2-2,few
TGTGCCACCAGCCGAGGGGGGAATAGCGGGAGGGCCTTGGGTGAGCAGTTCTTC,CATSRGGNSGRALGEQFF,TRBD2,TRBV15,18,TRBJ2-1,NA
TGCGCCAGCAGCTTGGGGACACAGCCTAACTATGGCTACACCTTC,CASSLGTQPNYGYTF,NA,TRBV5-1,15,TRBJ1-2,NA
TGTGCCACCAGCAGGGGAGGGAACGAAAACACCATATATTTT,CATSRGGNENTIYF,NA,TRBV15,14,TRBJ1-3,NA
TGTGCCAGCAGGAACAGGGAAGGCTATGGCTACACCTTC,CASRNREGYGYTF,NA,TRBV2,13,TRBJ1-2,once
TGTGCCAGCAGGCATAACCTAGCGGGAGGGCCACTTAGCTACGAGCAGTACTTC,CASRHNLAGGPLSYEQYF,TRBD2,TRBV4-2,18,TRBJ2-7,NA
TGTGCCAGTAGTCACCACAGGGGGACTAGCGGGAGCCCTGAGCAGTTCTTC,CASSHHRGTSGSPEQFF,TRBD2,TRBV19,17,TRBJ2-1,NA